These T cell receptor beta chains were read from a single sample in a study of prognosis after radiotherapy for stage I lung cancer. MiXCR was run by TCRdb on the multiplex PCR reads, yielding one entry per CDR3 protein. The sample records about 59,000 distinct CDR3 sequences, approximately 25% being singletons. This specimen consisted of PBMCs, obtained before or after stereotactic body radiation therapy (not recorded which). The source is a donor aged 50 or older with non-small cell lung cancer. Both conserved end residues are trimmed from each CDR3.

J: TRBJ2-7; V: TRBV7-3; length: 11; CDR3: ASSLSGPQPQY
J: TRBJ2-2; V: TRBV4-3; length: 16; CDR3: ASSQGATSRVVAGELF
J: TRBJ2-5; V: TRBV10-3; length: 13; CDR3: AISVGLAGEETQY
J: TRBJ1-2; V: TRBV7-3; length: 12; CDR3: ASSTGQGDYGYT
J: TRBJ2-5; V: TRBV20-1; length: 11; CDR3: SALKLGQETQY
J: TRBJ1-4; V: TRBV4-1; length: 15; CDR3: ASSQDYLRQPGEKLF
J: TRBJ2-1; V: TRBV6-4; length: 9; CDR3: ASSKDNEQF
J: TRBJ2-5; V: TRBV4-1; length: 12; CDR3: ASSQAQIQETQY
J: TRBJ1-6; V: TRBV6-2/TRBV6-3; length: 13; CDR3: ASRSTRLPNSPLH
J: TRBJ2-7; V: TRBV6-1; length: 11; CDR3: ASGEVNSYEHY
J: TRBJ1-2; V: TRBV30; length: 12; CDR3: AWTLFGWGDGYT
J: TRBJ2-7; V: TRBV5-1; length: 12; CDR3: ASSPRTDRGEQY
J: TRBJ1-5; V: TRBV28; length: 13; CDR3: ASSPLQGGNQPQH
J: TRBJ2-2; V: TRBV12-3/TRBV12-4; length: 12; CDR3: ASSRGQNIVELF
J: TRBJ1-5; V: TRBV18; length: 12; CDR3: ASSPDGPNQPQH
J: TRBJ2-3; V: TRBV18; length: 12; CDR3: ASSARQDTDTQY
J: TRBJ1-1; V: TRBV6-1; length: 12; CDR3: ASTDRVENTEAF
J: TRBJ1-5; V: TRBV20-1; length: 12; CDR3: SAPGQGDHQPQH
J: TRBJ2-1; V: TRBV18; length: 13; CDR3: ASSKTGGRYNEQF
J: TRBJ2-6; V: TRBV19; length: 13; CDR3: ASRTTGGGANVLT
J: TRBJ1-1; V: TRBV3-1; length: 11; CDR3: ASSPLQNTEAF
J: TRBJ1-4; V: TRBV6-5; length: 16; CDR3: ASSSPGTGTLIGEKLF
J: TRBJ2-3; V: TRBV19; length: 11; CDR3: ASSREGTDTQY
J: TRBJ1-5; V: TRBV6-5; length: 13; CDR3: ASSYEGQGVQPQH
J: TRBJ2-5; V: TRBV4-1; length: 13; CDR3: ASSLDPRGGETQY
J: TRBJ2-1; V: TRBV25-1; length: 12; CDR3: ASSESSGGNEQF
J: TRBJ1-5; V: TRBV20-1; length: 11; CDR3: SARGTINQPQH
J: TRBJ1-5; V: TRBV7-2; length: 13; CDR3: ASSLVAENNQPQH